These 11 T cell receptor beta chains share one sample of origin, sequenced in a study of cytomegalovirus exposure and HLA in healthy donors. The PCR was carried out with 60 Vbeta primers and 13 Jbeta primers. Using immunoSEQ multiplex PCR, the repertoire was profiled, and TCRdb retains in-frame clones only, with some absent. The sample yields about 200,000 clones, 78% seen once. Sequencing used PBMCs. The receptors derive from a male donor in good health and CMV-seronegative.

This chain joins TRBV18 and TRBJ2-1, with 9 bases identical to TRBD2. Germline loops: CDR1 KGHSH, CDR2 LQKENI. J gave up 6 bases and V 0 bases, and 3 bases lay outside the gene matches. This CDR3 is 15 amino acids long. Here the CDR3 DNA reads TGTGCCAGCTCACCACCTCTAGCGGGGTTCAATGAGCAGTTCTTC. It yields the protein CASSPPLAGFNEQFF.

This sequence joins TRBV27 and TRBJ2-7; 10 bases fit TRBD2. CDR1 and CDR2 from the germline V gene are MNHEY and SMNVEV (reference sequence). Trimming cost V 5 bases and J 4 bases; bases outside gene matches: 8. CDR3 length: 15 residues. The CDR3 DNA follows: TGTGCCAGCAGTGCCCGGACTAGCGGAACATACGAGCAGTACTTC. The encoded protein is CASSARTSGTYEQYF.

The J gene is TRBJ1-1, the V gene TRBV6-1; D not resolved. Germline loops: CDR1 MNHNS, CDR2 SASEGT. V lost 4 bases and J lost 1, with 10 bases in between. The CDR3 has 14 amino acids. CDR3 amino acids: CASSVVIANTEAFF. The CDR3, as DNA: TGTGCCAGCAGTGTAGTGATAGCGAACACTGAAGCTTTCTTT.

V and J are TRBV19 and TRBJ2-7; TRBD2 matches at 7 bases. The CDR3 length is 13 residues. The germline V gene has CDR1 LNHDA and CDR2 SQIVND (reference sequence). V shed 5 bases, J shed 4 bases, and the junction held 5 bases outside the gene matches. The CDR3 is CASSYGGSYEQYF. CDR3 sequence (DNA): TGTGCCAGTAGTTATGGCGGGAGTTACGAGCAGTACTTC.

This chain links TRBV2 with TRBJ2-7; a possible D gene is TRBD1 (6 bases). The CDR3 totals 13 residues. Germline V gives CDR1 SNHLY, CDR2 FYNNEI. Trimming took off 6 bases at V and 5 bases at J, with 14 bases between the two ends. The CDR3 loop is CASSGDMGDEQYF. Here the CDR3 DNA reads TGTGCCAGCAGCGGGGACATGGGCGACGAGCAGTACTTC.

The gene calls are TRBV5-1 and TRBJ1-2, with no clear D. The CDR3 extends over 13 amino acids. The V gene lost 2 bases and the J gene lost 4 bases, with 9 bases spanning the gap. In germline, CDR1 is SGHRS, CDR2 YFSETQ. The CDR3 nucleotides read TGCGCCAGCAGCTTTTACCCGAGCTATGGCTACACCTTC. The encoded protein is CASSFYPSYGYTF.

This rearrangement joins TRBV25-1 to TRBJ2-5; D uncertain. Germline CDR1 reads MGHDK; CDR2 reads SYGVNS. This CDR3 contains 14 residues. Trimming shortened V by 2 bases and J by 4 bases, and 11 bases separated the two germline ends. The CDR3 reads CASSELGVRETQYF. CDR3 DNA: TGTGCCAGCAGTGAACTAGGAGTGCGAGAGACCCAGTACTTC.

The table lists this clone with a count of one. One end of the junction fails to match germline, which may point to a read error. The chain recombines TRBV7-7 with TRBJ2-7, with 8 bases that match TRBD1. Germline CDR1 SSHAT, CDR2 FNYEAQ (reference sequence). This CDR3 contains 18 residues. CDR3 DNA: TGTGCTAGCAACATTACTCCGGGACAGGCTATTATTAATTGCGAGCAGTACTTC. Its protein product is CASNITPGQAIINCEQYF.

The J gene is TRBJ2-3, the V gene TRBV10-1; the D gene is possibly TRBD2 (5 bases). The CDR3 consists of 13 residues. CDR1 WNHNN and CDR2 SYGVQD come from the germline V gene (reference sequence). The V and J ends lost 3 bases and 7 bases respectively, with 11 bases between them. CDR3 sequence reads: CASSESGVNTQYF. In DNA, the CDR3 is TGCGCCAGCAGTGAATCCGGGGTAAATACGCAGTATTTT.

The rearrangement links TRBV5-5 to TRBJ1-4; D unclear. The CDR3 sequence is 13 residues long. Germline CDR1 and CDR2: SGHKS and YYEKEE (reference sequence). With 4 bases removed from V and 16 bases from J, the gap between germline ends came to 20 bases. The CDR3 DNA is TGTGCCAGCAGCCCCTTTGTTGGAGGCCTGACGTTTTTT. It translates to CASSPFVGGLTFF.

This clone has just one count. The chain employs TRBV27 and TRBJ2-2; weak D call: TRBD2 (5 bases). The CDR3 contains 11 residues. V lost 9 bases to trimming and J lost 7 bases, with 9 bases between them. Germline CDR1 reads MNHEY; CDR2 reads SMNVEV (reference sequence). DNA for the CDR3: TGTGCCAGAGCCGGAGGCGGGGAGCTGTTTTTT. Translated, it gives CARAGGGELFF.